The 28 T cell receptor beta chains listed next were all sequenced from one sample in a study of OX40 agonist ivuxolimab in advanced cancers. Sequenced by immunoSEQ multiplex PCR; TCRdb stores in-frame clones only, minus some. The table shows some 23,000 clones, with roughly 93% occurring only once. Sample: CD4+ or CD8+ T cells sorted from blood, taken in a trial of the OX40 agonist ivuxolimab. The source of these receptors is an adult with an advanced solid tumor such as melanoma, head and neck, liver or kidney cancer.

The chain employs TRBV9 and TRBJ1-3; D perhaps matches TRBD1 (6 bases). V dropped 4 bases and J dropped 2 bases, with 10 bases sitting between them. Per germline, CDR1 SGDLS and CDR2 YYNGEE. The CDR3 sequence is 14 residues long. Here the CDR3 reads CASSKQGPGNTIYF. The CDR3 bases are TGTGCCAGCAGCAAACAGGGACCTGGAAACACCATATATTTT.

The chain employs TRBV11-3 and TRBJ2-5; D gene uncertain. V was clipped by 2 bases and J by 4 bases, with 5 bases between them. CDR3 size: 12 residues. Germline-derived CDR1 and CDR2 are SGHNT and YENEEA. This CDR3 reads CASSLSIETQYF. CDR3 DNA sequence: TGTGCCAGCAGCTTAAGTATAGAGACCCAGTACTTC. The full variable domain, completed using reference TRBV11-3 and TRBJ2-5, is EAGVVQSPRYKIIEKKQPVAFWCNPISGHNTLYWYLQNLGQGPELLIRYENEEAVDDSQLPKDRFSAERLKGVDSTLKIQPAELGDSAVYLCASSLSIETQYFGPGTRLLVL.

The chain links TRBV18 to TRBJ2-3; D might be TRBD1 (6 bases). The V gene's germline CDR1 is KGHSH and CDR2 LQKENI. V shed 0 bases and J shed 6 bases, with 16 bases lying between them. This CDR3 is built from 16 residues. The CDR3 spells CASSPPIGGRGDTQYF. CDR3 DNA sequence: TGTGCCAGCTCACCACCTATAGGAGGAAGGGGGGATACGCAGTATTTT. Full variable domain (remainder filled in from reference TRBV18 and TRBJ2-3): NAGVMQNPRHLVRRRGQEARLRCSPMKGHSHVYWYRQLPEEGLKFMVYLQKENIIDESGMPKERFSAEFPKEGPSILRIQQVVRGDSAAYFCASSPPIGGRGDTQYFGPGTRLTVL.

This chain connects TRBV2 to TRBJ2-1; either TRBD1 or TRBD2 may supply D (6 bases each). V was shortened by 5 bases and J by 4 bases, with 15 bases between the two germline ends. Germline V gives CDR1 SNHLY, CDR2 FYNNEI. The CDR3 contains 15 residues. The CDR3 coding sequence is TGTGCCAGCAGTTCACGCGGCGGGACATACAATGAGCAGTTCTTC. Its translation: CASSSRGGTYNEQFF. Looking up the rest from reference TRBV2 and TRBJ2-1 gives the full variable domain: EPEVTQTPSHQVTQMGQEVILRCVPISNHLYFYWYRQILGQKVEFLVSFYNNEISEKSEIFDDQFSVERPDGSNFTLKIRSTKLEDSAMYFCASSSRGGTYNEQFFGPGTRLTVL.

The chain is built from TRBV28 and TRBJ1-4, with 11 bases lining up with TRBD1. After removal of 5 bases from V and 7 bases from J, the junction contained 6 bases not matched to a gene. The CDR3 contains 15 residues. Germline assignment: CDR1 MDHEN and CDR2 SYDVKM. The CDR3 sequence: CASSARTGGFEKLFF. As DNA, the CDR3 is TGTGCCAGCAGTGCCCGGACAGGGGGCTTTGAAAAACTGTTTTTT.

The CDR3 region has the DNA TGTGCCAGCAGCTCGACTAGCGGGGGGGCCAATAGCTACGAGCAGTACTTC. Amino acid sequence: CASSSTSGGANSYEQYF. This chain connects TRBV2 to TRBJ2-7, with 14 bases fitting TRBD2. V shed 6 bases and J 3 bases; nucleotides not matched to a gene: 10. CDR1 is SNHLY, CDR2 FYNNEI, per germline. This CDR3 spans 17 amino acids.

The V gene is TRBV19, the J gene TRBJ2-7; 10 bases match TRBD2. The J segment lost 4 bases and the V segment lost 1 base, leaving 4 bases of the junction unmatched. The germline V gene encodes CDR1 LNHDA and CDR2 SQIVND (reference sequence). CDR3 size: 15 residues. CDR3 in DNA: TGTGCCAGTAGTATAGTTACTAGCGGGAAGTACGAGCAGTACTTC. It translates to CASSIVTSGKYEQYF.

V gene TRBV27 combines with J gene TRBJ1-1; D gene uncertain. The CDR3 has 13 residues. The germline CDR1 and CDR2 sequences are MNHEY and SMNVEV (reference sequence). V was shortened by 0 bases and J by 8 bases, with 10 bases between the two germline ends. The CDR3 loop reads CASSLSGSREAFF. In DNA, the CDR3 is TGTGCCAGCAGTTTATCGGGGTCACGGGAAGCTTTCTTT.

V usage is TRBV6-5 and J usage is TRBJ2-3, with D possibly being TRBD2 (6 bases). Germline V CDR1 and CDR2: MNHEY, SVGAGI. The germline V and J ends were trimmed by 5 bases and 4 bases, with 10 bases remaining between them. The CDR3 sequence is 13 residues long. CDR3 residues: CASSGTRADTQYF. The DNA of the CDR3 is TGTGCCAGCAGTGGGACTCGGGCAGATACGCAGTATTTT.

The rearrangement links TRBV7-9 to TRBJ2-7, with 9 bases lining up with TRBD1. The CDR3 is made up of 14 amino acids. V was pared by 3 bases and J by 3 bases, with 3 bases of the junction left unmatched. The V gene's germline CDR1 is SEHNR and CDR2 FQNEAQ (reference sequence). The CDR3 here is CASSFPGQGYEQYF. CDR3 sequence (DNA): TGTGCCAGCAGCTTCCCGGGACAGGGCTACGAGCAGTACTTC.

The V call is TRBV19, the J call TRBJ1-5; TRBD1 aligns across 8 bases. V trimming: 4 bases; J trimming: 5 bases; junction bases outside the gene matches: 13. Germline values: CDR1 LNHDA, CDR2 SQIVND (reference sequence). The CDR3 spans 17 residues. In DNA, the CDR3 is TGTGCCAGTAGTAGCCAGAGAGGACAGGGTGGGGATCAGCCCCAGCATTTT. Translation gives CASSSQRGQGGDQPQHF.

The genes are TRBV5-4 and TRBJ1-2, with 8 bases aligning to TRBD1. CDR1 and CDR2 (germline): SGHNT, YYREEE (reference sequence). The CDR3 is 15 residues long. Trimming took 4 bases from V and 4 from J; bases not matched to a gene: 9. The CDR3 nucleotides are TGTGCCAGCAGCACCCCGGGACAGGTCCTCTATGGCTACACCTTC. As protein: CASSTPGQVLYGYTF.

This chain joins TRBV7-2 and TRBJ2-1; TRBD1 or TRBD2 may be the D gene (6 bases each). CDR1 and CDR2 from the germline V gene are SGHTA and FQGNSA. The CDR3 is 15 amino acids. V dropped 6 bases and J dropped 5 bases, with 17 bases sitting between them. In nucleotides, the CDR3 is TGTGCCAGCAGACCCCGGGCCGGGGGCCACAATGAGCAGTTCTTC. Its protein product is CASRPRAGGHNEQFF.

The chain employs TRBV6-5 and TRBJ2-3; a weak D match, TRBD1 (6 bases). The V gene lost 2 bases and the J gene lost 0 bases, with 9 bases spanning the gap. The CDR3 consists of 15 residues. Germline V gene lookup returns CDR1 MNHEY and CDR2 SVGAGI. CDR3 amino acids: CASSYDRSSTDTQYF. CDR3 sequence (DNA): TGTGCCAGCAGTTACGACAGGTCTAGCACAGATACGCAGTATTTT.

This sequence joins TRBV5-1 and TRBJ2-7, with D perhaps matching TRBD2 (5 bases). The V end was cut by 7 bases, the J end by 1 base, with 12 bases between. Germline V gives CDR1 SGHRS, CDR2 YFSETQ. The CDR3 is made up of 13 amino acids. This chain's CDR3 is CASGPRDSYEQYF. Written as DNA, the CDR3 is TGCGCCAGCGGCCCTCGGGATTCCTACGAGCAGTACTTC.

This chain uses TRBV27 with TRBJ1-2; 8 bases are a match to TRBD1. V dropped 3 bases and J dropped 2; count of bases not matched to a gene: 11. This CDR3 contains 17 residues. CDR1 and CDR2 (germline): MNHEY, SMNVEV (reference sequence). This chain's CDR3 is CASSLGPPGQVNYGYTF. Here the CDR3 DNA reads TGTGCCAGCAGTTTGGGCCCCCCGGGACAGGTCAACTATGGCTACACCTTC.

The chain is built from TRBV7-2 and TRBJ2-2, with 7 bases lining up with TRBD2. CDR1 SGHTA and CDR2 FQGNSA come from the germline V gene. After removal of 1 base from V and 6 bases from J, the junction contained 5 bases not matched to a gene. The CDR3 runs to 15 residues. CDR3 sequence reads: CASSLGGRAAGELFF. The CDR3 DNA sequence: TGTGCCAGCAGCTTAGGAGGGAGGGCCGCCGGGGAGCTGTTTTTT.

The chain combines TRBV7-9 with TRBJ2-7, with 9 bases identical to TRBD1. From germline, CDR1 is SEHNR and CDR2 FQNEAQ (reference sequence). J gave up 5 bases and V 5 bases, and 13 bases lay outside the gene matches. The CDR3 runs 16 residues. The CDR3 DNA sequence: TGTGCCAGCAGCCCAGGTCCCGGGACAGGGATCGACGAGCAGTACTTC. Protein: CASSPGPGTGIDEQYF.

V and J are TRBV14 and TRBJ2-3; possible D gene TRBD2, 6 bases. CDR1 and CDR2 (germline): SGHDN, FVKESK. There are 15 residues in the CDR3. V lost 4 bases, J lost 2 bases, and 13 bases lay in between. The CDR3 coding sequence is TGTGCCAGCAGCCCACCGGGACTCTACACAGATACGCAGTATTTT. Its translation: CASSPPGLYTDTQYF.

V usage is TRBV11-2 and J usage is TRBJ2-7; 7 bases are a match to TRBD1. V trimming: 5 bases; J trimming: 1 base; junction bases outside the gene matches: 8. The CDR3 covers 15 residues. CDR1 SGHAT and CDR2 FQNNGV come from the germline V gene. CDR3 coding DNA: TGTGCCAGCAGCGCCGGGACAGAAGGATCCTACGAGCAGTACTTC. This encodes CASSAGTEGSYEQYF. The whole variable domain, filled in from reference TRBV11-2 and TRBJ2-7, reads EAGVAQSPRYKIIEKRQSVAFWCNPISGHATLYWYQQILGQGPKLLIQFQNNGVVDDSQLPKDRFSAERLKGVDSTLKIQPAKLEDSAVYLCASSAGTEGSYEQYFGPGTRLTVT.

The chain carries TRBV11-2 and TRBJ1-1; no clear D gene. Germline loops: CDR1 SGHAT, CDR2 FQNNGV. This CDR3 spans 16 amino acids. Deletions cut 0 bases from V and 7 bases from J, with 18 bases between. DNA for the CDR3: TGTGCCAGCAGCTTAGAAGGCGTGAGTTATGCGAATGAAGCTTTCTTT. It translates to CASSLEGVSYANEAFF.

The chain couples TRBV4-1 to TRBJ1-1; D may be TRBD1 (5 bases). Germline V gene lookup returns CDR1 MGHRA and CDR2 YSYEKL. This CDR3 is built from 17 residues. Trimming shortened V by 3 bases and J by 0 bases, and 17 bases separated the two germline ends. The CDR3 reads CASSHPPIQELNTEAFF. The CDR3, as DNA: TGCGCCAGCAGCCATCCACCCATACAGGAGCTGAACACTGAAGCTTTCTTT.

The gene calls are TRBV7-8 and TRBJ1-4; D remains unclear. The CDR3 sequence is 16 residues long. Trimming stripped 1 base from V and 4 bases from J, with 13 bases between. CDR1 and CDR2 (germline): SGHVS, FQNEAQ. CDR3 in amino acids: CASSLVPGRFNEKLFF. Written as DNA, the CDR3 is TGTGCCAGCAGCTTAGTGCCGGGTCGCTTTAATGAAAAACTGTTTTTT.

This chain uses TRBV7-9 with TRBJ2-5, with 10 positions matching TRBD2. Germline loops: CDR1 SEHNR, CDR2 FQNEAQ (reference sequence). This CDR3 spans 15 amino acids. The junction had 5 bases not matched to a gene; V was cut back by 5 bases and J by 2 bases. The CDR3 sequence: CASSTGTSAQETQYF. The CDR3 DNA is TGTGCCAGCAGCACCGGGACTAGCGCACAAGAGACCCAGTACTTC.

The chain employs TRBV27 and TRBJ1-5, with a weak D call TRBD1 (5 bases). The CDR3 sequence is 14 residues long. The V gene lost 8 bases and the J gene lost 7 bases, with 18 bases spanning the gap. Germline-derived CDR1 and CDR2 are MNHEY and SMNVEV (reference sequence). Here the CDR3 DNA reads TGTGCCAGCTATACCAGGGTTGAAGAACAGCCCCAGCATTTT. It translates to CASYTRVEEQPQHF.

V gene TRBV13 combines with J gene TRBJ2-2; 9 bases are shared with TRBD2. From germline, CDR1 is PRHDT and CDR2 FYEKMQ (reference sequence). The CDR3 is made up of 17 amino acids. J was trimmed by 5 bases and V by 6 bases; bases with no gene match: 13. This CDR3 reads CASRRRALSGGTGELFF. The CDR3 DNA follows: TGTGCCAGCAGACGACGGGCTCTTAGCGGGGGAACCGGGGAGCTGTTTTTT.

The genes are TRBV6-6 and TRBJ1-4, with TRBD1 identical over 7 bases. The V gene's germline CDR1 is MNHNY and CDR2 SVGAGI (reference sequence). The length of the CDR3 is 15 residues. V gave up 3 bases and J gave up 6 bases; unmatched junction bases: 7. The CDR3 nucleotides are TGTGCCAGCAGTTATGGGAGACAGGGCTATGAAAAACTGTTTTTT. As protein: CASSYGRQGYEKLFF.

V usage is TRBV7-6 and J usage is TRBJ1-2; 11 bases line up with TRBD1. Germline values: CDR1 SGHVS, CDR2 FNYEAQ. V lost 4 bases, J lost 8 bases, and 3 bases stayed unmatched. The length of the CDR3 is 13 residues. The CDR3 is CASSWTGGDGYTF. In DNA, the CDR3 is TGTGCCAGCAGCTGGACAGGGGGCGACGGCTACACCTTC. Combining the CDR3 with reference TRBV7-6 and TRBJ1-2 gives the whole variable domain GAGVSQSPRYKVTKRGQDVALRCDPISGHVSLYWYRQALGQGPEFLTYFNYEAQQDKSGLPNDRFSAERPEGSISTLTIQRTEQRDSAMYRCASSWTGGDGYTFGSGTRLTVV.